A selection of T cell receptor beta chains follows, all from one sample in a study of blood T cell repertoires in COVID-19. Assay: immunoSEQ multiplex PCR; the TCRdb copy retains only in-frame clones and omits some. The table lists 95,000 to 100,000 clones, about 85% of them singletons. Sequencing was performed on peripheral blood. The origin of the receptors is a woman aged 70-85 years with active or convalescent COVID-19. Each CDR3 is given with its conserved first and last residue. The order of the fields is V gene, D gene, clone size, J gene, CDR3 protein, CDR3 DNA. The D gene is left open where the match is weak. Not all rows give a size; the values are once, few, many and, for expanded clones, a class.

TRBV11-1	-	-	TRBJ1-3	CASSPERGNTIYF	TGTGCCAGCAGCCCCGAGCGAGGAAACACCATATATTTT
TRBV7-2	TRBD1	-	TRBJ1-1	CASSIDRGRDTEAFF	TGTGCCAGCAGCATTGACAGGGGGCGGGACACTGAAGCTTTCTTT
TRBV30	-	few	TRBJ1-6	CAWSVQEYSPLHF	TGTGCCTGGAGTGTACAGGAATATTCACCCCTCCACTTT
TRBV30	TRBD2	few	TRBJ2-1	CAWSRLAGAINEQFF	TGTGCCTGGAGTCGGCTAGCGGGTGCTATCAATGAGCAGTTCTTC
TRBV2	TRBD2	-	TRBJ2-1	CASKVTSGYNEQFF	TGTGCCAGCAAGGTAACTAGCGGATACAATGAGCAGTTCTTC
TRBV7-2	-	-	TRBJ2-3	CASSRRRTQTTDTQYF	TGTGCCAGCAGCCGCCGACGGACACAAACCACAGATACGCAGTATTTT
TRBV5-1	-	-	TRBJ2-3	CASTFSEGSDTQYF	TGCGCCAGCACCTTCTCGGAGGGATCAGATACGCAGTATTTT
TRBV11-2	TRBD2	once	TRBJ2-5	CASSFDGGALETQYF	TGTGCCAGCAGCTTTGACGGGGGGGCCTTGGAGACCCAGTACTTC
TRBV27	TRBD2	-	TRBJ2-3	CASSPLAGGVSDTQYF	TGTGCCAGCAGTCCCCTGGCGGGAGGCGTCTCAGATACGCAGTATTTT
TRBV5-1	TRBD2	-	TRBJ2-5	CASSRSGGAETQYF	TGCGCCAGCAGCCGTAGCGGGGGGGCAGAGACCCAGTACTTC
TRBV4-1	TRBD1	-	TRBJ1-1	CASSQFPTGARNTEAFF	TGCGCCAGCAGCCAATTTCCGACAGGGGCGAGGAACACTGAAGCTTTCTTT
TRBV6-2/TRBV6-3	TRBD2	few	TRBJ2-7	CASSYGPGTSTYEQYF	TGTGCCAGCAGTTACGGGCCCGGGACTAGCACCTACGAGCAGTACTTC
TRBV7-2	TRBD2	once	TRBJ2-2	CASSPRSSGSNTGELFF	TGTGCCAGCAGCCCCAGGTCTAGCGGGTCGAACACCGGGGAGCTGTTTTTT
TRBV5-5	-	-	TRBJ1-4	CASSLDVGQVKLFF	TGTGCCAGCAGCTTGGATGTGGGGCAAGTAAAACTGTTTTTT
TRBV30	TRBD1	-	TRBJ1-4	CAWTGGSEKLFF	TGTGCCTGGACAGGGGGAAGTGAAAAACTGTTTTTT
TRBV28	TRBD1	-	TRBJ2-3	CASRNRDSRTDTQYF	TGTGCCAGCAGGAACCGGGACAGTCGGACAGATACGCAGTATTTT
TRBV29-1	TRBD1	-	TRBJ2-4	CSGRTGWNIQYF	TGCAGCGGAAGGACAGGGTGGAACATTCAGTACTTC
TRBV29-1	-	-	TRBJ2-3	CSVEVLRFTDTQYF	TGCAGCGTTGAAGTTCTCAGGTTCACAGATACGCAGTATTTT
TRBV19	-	-	TRBJ2-3	CASGLGGGTDTQYF	TGTGCCAGTGGGTTAGGCGGGGGCACAGATACGCAGTATTTT
TRBV5-4	-	-	TRBJ1-3	CASSHIEGNTIYF	TGTGCCAGCAGCCATATCGAGGGAAACACCATATATTTT